This T cell receptor beta chain was retrieved from a study of cytomegalovirus exposure and HLA in healthy donors. CDR3 length: 12 residues. Per the germline V gene, CDR1 is MNHEY and CDR2 is SMNVEV (reference sequence). Trimming took off 4 bases at V and 6 bases at J, with 7 bases between the two ends. PCR amplification relied on 60 Vbeta primers (plus 13 Jbeta primers). The data were produced by immunoSEQ multiplex PCR, yet TCRdb's version contains in-frame clones alone and is incomplete. Among 100,000 to 150,000 clones, around 78% were seen once, and the ten largest hold roughly 1.9%. The V call is TRBV27, the J call TRBJ1-5, with TRBD1 as a possible D gene (5 bases). The sequencing input was PBMCs. This TCR derives from a woman aged 45 to 65 in good health and CMV-seronegative. The CDR3 spells CASSYGGQPQHF. CDR3 sequence (DNA): TGTGCCAGCAGTTACGGGGGTCAGCCCCAGCATTTT.